This TCR beta chain was sequenced during a study of cytomegalovirus exposure and HLA in healthy donors. Concerning this clone: Its antigen is unknown.

Study observations and caveats: More than 150 TCR beta chains were listed as cytomegalovirus-associated. Per a prior analysis, the majority of TCR beta V segments were productive roughly 87% or roughly 30% of the time. It was in a later analysis that TCR association rates were seen to vary by HLA locus, highest for DRB1 and lowest for HLA-C.

CDR1 and CDR2 from the germline V gene are SGHNT and YYREEE (reference sequence). The V segment lost 4 bases and the J segment 5 bases; nucleotides outside the gene matches: 4. This CDR3 is built from 15 residues. PCR used 60 Vbeta primers and 13 Jbeta primers. Here immunoSEQ multiplex PCR was the method, and the copy in TCRdb shows in-frame clones only, minus some. This repertoire shows some 140,000 clones, approximately 73% found once; its top ten account for 1% to 1.5%. The sequenced sample consisted of PBMCs. V usage is TRBV5-4 and J usage is TRBJ1-4, with TRBD1 identical over 11 bases. The sequence was collected from a middle-aged woman in good health and CMV-seronegative. As DNA, the CDR3 is TGTGCCAGCAGCCCTAGGACAGGGGGCAATGAAAAACTGTTTTTT. This translates into CASSPRTGGNEKLFF.